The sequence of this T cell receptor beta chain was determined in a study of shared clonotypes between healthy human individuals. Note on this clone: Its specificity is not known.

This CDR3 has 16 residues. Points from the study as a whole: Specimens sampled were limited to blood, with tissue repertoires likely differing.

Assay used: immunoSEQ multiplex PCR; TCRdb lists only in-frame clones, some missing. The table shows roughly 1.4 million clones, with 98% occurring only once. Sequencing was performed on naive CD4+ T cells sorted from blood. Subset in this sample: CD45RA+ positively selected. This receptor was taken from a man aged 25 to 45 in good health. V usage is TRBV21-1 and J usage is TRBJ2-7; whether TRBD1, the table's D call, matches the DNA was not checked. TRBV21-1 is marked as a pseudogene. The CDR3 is CASSKGLAGKMGEQYF. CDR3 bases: TGTGCCAGCAGCAAAGGGTTGGCAGGGAAAATGGGGGAGCAGTACTTC.